Listed below are T cell receptor beta chains from one sample, sequenced in a study of OX40 agonist ivuxolimab in advanced cancers. TCRdb's copy holds only in-frame clones and misses some; the assay was immunoSEQ multiplex PCR. The sample holds some 19,000 clones, around 87% seen once. Source: CD4+ or CD8+ T cells sorted from blood, taken in a trial of the OX40 agonist ivuxolimab. These TCRs come from an adult with an advanced solid tumor such as melanoma, head and neck, liver or kidney cancer. CDR3s leave out the opening cysteine and the closing phenylalanine or tryptophan.

>TRBJ2-3|TRBV10-3
AISVARNTDTQY
>TRBJ1-2|TRBV7-6
ANSLGQGARGYT
>TRBJ2-3|TRBV19
ASSITAGSTDTQY
>TRBJ2-2|TRBV27
ASSLSQDWELF
>TRBJ2-3|TRBV29-1
SVSVAGASRRDTQY
>TRBJ1-1|TRBV7-8
ASSLGANTEAF
>TRBJ2-7|TRBV4-1
ASSQRDGSYEQY
>TRBJ1-2|TRBV27
ASSLAADNYGYT
>TRBJ2-6|TRBV7-9
ASSLVGRGRSGANVLT
>TRBJ2-3|TRBV6-4
ASSRLEGFTQY
>TRBJ2-5|TRBV7-9
ASSLRQGQETQY
>TRBJ1-4|TRBV7-9
ASSSETQGWDEKLF
>TRBJ1-5|TRBV6-5
ATSWGAGNQPQH
>TRBJ1-6|TRBV6-1
AISESATANNSPLH
>TRBJ1-4|TRBV5-1
ASSLEGRALANEKLF
>TRBJ2-3|TRBV7-2
ASSLEGTVSTDTQY
>TRBJ1-2|TRBV20-1
SAHYRDGYT
>TRBJ2-1|TRBV19
ASSTRLADNYNEQF
>TRBJ2-1|TRBV5-6
ASSPGTGGADEQF
>TRBJ2-7|TRBV19
ASSIGPTSYEQY
>TRBJ1-2|TRBV19
ASSSTGPAGGYT
>TRBJ1-6|TRBV25-1
ASIQTIPSSYNSPLH
>TRBJ2-2|TRBV4-1
ASSQDGTGELF
>TRBJ2-7|TRBV14
ASSQVWYEQY
>TRBJ1-1|TRBV6-5
ASSYTGLGTEAF
>TRBJ1-4|TRBV27
ASSFTGEKLF
>TRBJ1-2|TRBV4-3
ASSPPGRSNYGYT
>TRBJ1-2|TRBV7-9
ASRDSAYGYT